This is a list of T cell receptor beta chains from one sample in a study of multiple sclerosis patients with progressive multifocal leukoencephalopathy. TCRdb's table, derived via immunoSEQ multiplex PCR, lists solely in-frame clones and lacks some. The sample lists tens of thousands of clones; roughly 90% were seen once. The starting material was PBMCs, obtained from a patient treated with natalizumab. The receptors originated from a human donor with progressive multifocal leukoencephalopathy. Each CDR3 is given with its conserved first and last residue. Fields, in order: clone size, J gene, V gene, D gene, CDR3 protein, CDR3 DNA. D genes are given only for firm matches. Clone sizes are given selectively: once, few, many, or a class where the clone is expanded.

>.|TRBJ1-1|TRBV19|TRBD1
CASSIWDREGSEAFF
TGTGCCAGTAGTATCTGGGACAGGGAGGGCAGTGAAGCTTTCTTT
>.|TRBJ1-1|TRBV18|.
CASSLGGDTEAFF
TGTGCCAGCTCACTTGGGGGGGACACTGAAGCTTTCTTT
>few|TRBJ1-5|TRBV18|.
CASSIMGEGPQHF
TGTGCCAGCTCAATTATGGGTGAGGGGCCCCAGCATTTT
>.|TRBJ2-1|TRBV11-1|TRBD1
CASSYRGGKGNEQFF
TGTGCCAGCAGCTACAGGGGTGGTAAGGGCAATGAGCAGTTCTTC
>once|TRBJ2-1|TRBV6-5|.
CASSRGSPSYNEQFF
TGTGCCAGCAGTAGGGGTAGCCCCTCCTACAATGAGCAGTTCTTC
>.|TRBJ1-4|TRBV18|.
CASSPNPGATNEKLFF
TGTGCCAGCTCACCGAACCCAGGGGCAACTAATGAAAAACTGTTTTTT
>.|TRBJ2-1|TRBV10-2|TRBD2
CASRPGLAGGQNEQFF
TGCGCCAGCAGACCGGGACTAGCGGGAGGGCAGAATGAGCAGTTCTTC
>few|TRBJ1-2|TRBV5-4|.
CASSGEDYGYTF
TGTGCCAGCAGCGGAGAGGACTATGGCTACACCTTC
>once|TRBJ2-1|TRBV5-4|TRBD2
CASSLGGLAVLTNEQFF
TGTGCCAGCAGCTTGGGGGGACTAGCGGTCCTGACGAATGAGCAGTTCTTC
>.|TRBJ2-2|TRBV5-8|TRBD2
CASSSTSGRINTGELFF
TGTGCCAGCAGCTCGACAAGCGGGAGGATCAACACCGGGGAGCTGTTTTTT
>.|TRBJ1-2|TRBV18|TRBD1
CASSPGQESFYGYTF
TGTGCCAGCTCACCGGGACAGGAGTCTTTCTATGGCTACACCTTC
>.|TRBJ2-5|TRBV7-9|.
CASSSGSLIETQYF
TGTGCCAGCAGCTCCGGGTCGTTAATTGAGACCCAGTACTTC
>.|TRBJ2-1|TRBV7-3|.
CASSLEQKSYNEQFF
TGTGCCAGCAGCTTAGAACAGAAATCCTACAATGAGCAGTTCTTC
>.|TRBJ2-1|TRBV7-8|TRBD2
CASSPGTSGRIYNEQFF
TGTGCCAGCAGCCCGGGGACTAGCGGGAGGATCTACAATGAGCAGTTCTTC
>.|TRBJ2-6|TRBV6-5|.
CASSYSNEAGANVLTF
TGTGCCAGCAGTTACTCGAACGAGGCTGGGGCCAACGTCCTGACTTTC
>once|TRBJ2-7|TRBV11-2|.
CASSFNPDPSYEQYF
TGTGCCAGCAGCTTCAACCCCGATCCCTCCTACGAGCAGTACTTC
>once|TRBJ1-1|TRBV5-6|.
CASSFGPAMNTEAFF
TGTGCCAGCAGCTTCGGACCGGCCATGAACACTGAAGCTTTCTTT
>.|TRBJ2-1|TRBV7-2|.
CASSLPHNEQFF
TGTGCCAGCAGCTTACCCCACAATGAGCAGTTCTTC
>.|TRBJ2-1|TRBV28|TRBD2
CASSPTSGRALPAYNEQFF
TGTGCCAGCAGCCCGACTAGCGGGAGGGCCCTCCCGGCCTACAATGAGCAGTTCTTC
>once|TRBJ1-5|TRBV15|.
CATDDTTGLTQHF
TGTGCCACCGACGACACGACGGGATTGACCCAGCATTTT
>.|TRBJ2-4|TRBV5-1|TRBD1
CASSLSRPGQGTLLAKNIQYF
TGCGCCAGCAGCTTGAGCCGTCCGGGACAGGGGACACTGCTAGCCAAAAACATTCAGTACTTC
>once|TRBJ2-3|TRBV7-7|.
CASSPSMGASTDTQYF
TGTGCTAGCAGCCCTTCAATGGGAGCGAGCACAGATACGCAGTATTTT
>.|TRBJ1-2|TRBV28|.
CASSINYGYTF
TGTGCCAGCAGCATCAACTATGGCTACACCTTC
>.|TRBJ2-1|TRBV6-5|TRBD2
CASSYSRLAGGHEQFF
TGTGCCAGCAGTTACTCGCGACTAGCGGGAGGACATGAGCAGTTCTTC
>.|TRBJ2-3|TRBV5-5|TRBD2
CASSLTLSGWDTQYF
TGTGCCAGCAGCTTAACGCTTAGCGGGTGGGATACGCAGTATTTT
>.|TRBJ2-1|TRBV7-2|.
CASSPFRGSSYNEQFF
TGTGCCAGCAGCCCATTCAGGGGAAGCTCCTACAATGAGCAGTTCTTC
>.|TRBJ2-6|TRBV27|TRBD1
CASSFYGNRGLSGANVLTF
TGTGCCAGCAGTTTCTACGGGAACAGGGGGCTCTCTGGGGCCAACGTCCTGACTTTC
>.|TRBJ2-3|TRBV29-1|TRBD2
CSVPTSGSTDTQYF
TGCAGCGTTCCGACTAGCGGTAGCACAGATACGCAGTATTTT
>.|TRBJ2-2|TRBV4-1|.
CASSQELGGELFF
TGCGCCAGCAGCCAAGAACTCGGCGGGGAGCTGTTTTTT
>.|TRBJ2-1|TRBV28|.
CASSSGGLGDYNEQFF
TGTGCCAGCAGTTCCGGTGGGTTAGGGGACTACAATGAGCAGTTCTTC
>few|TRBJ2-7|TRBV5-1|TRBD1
CASTTGPPSVQYF
TGCGCCAGTACGACAGGGCCCCCATCAGTGCAGTACTTC
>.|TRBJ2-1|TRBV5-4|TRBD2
CASSLIVAGGYNEQFF
TGTGCCAGCAGCTTGATCGTAGCGGGAGGGTACAATGAGCAGTTCTTC
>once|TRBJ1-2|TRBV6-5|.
CASSSRRTINYGYTF
TGTGCCAGCAGTTCCCGACGGACTATTAACTATGGCTACACCTTC
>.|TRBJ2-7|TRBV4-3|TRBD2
CASSKTSGGPYEQYF
TGCGCCAGCAGCAAGACTAGCGGGGGACCCTACGAGCAGTACTTC
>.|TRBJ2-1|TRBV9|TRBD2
CASSGANRETSGNYNEQFF
TGTGCCAGCAGCGGAGCCAATAGGGAAACTAGCGGGAATTACAATGAGCAGTTCTTC
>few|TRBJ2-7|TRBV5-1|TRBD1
CASSLNLGQGGYQYF
TGCGCCAGCAGCTTGAATCTGGGACAGGGGGGTTATCAGTACTTC
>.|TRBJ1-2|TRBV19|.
CASSKIYGYTF
TGTGCCAGTAGTAAGATCTATGGCTACACCTTC
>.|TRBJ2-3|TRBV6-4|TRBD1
CASSDETGGADTQYF
TGTGCCAGCAGCGACGAGACAGGGGGCGCAGATACGCAGTATTTT
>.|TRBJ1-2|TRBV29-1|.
CSVESDSSLYGYTF
TGCAGCGTTGAAAGTGATTCCAGCCTCTATGGCTACACCTTC
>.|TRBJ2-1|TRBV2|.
CALTRGTYNEQFF
TGTGCCTTAACAAGGGGGACCTACAATGAGCAGTTCTTC
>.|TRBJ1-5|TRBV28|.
CANGIRPNQPQHF
TGTGCCAACGGGATAAGACCCAATCAGCCCCAGCATTTT
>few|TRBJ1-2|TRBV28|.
CASSLSARVGYTF
TGTGCCAGCAGTTTATCGGCCAGGGTCGGCTACACCTTC